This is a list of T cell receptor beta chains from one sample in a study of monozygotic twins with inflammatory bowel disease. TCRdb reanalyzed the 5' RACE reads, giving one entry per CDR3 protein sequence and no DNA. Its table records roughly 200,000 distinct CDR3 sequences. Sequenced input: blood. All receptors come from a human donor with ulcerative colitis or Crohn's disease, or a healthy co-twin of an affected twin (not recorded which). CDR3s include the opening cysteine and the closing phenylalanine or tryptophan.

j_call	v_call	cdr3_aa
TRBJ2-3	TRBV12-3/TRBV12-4	CASSLSLTDGQQYF
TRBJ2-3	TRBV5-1	CASSLGLFTGDLTDTQYF
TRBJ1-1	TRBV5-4	CASSPTTGERYTEAFF
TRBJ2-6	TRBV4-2	CASRRVNGAGFGANVLTF
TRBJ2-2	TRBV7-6	CASSLAPGPLIPLGNTGELFF
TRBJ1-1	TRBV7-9	CASSLGSVTEAFF
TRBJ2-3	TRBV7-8	CASSFPGQGPSGGTDTQYF
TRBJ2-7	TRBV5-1	CASSLDGYEQYF
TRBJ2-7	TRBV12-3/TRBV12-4	CASSLGSSYEQYF
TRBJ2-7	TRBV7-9	CASSSGTSGYEQYF
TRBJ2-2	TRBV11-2	CASSLLLIGQGNTGELFF
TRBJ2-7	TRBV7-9	CASSFQTSGAYEQYF
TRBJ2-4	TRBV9	CASSQKRGGSPDIQYF
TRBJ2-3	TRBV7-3	CASSPLGRSTDTQYF
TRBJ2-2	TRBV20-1	CSASPTSGGASGELFF
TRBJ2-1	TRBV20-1	CSARVPSGRTNEQFF
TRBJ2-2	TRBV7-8	CASSLVLGDTGELFF
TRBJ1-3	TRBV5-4	CDSSLTGSGNTIYF
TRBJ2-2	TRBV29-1	CSVEAIQTGELFF
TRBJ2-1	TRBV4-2	CASSQELLLNEQFF
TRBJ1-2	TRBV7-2	CASSSGTPNGYTF
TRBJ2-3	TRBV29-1	CSVEDLVRTDSTDTQYF
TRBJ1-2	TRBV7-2	CASSSPGYGYTF
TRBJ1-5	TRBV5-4	CASIIAPQGNQPQHF
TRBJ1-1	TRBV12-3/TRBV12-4	CASSLSRRTEAFF
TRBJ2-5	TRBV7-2	CASSLAGLGEETQYF
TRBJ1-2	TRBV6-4	CASSDSKVKGTNYGYTF
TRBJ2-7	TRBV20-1	CSASVQGRYEQYF
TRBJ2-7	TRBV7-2	CASSLLADALEQYF
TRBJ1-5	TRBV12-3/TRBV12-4	CASSFTSGGNQPQHF
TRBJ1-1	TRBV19	CASSMSRVTEAFF